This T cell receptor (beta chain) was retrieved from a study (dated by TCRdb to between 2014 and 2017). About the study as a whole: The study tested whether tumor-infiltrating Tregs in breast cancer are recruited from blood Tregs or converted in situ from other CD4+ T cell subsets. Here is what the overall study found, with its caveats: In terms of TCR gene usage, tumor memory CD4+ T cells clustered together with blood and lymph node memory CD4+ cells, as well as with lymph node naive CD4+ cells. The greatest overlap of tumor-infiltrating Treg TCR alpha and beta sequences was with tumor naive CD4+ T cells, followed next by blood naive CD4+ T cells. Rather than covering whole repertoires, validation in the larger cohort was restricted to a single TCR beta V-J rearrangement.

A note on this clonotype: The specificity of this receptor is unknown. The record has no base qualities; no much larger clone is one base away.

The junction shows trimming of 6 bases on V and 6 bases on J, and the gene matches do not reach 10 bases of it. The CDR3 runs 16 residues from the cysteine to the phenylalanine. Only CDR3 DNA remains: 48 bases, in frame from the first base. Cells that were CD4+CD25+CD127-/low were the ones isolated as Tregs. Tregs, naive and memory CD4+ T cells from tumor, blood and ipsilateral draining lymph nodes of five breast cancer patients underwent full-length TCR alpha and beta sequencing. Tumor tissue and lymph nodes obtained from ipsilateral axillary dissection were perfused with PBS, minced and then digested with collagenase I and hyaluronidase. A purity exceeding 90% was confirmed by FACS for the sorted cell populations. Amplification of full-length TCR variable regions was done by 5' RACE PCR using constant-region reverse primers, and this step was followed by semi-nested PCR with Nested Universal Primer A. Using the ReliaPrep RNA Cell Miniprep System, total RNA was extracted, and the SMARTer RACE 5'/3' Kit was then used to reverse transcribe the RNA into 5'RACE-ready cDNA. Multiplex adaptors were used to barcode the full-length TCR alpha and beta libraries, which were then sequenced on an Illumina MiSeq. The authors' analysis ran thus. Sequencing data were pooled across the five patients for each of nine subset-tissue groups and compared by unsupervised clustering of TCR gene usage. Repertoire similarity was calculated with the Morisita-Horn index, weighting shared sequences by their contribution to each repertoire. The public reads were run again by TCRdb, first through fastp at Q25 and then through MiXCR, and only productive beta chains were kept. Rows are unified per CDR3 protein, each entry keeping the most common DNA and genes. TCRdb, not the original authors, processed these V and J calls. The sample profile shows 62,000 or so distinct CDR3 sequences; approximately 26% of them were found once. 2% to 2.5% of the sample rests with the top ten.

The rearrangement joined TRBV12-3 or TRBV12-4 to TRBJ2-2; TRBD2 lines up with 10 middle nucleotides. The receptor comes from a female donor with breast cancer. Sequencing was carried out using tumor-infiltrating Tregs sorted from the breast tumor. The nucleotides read TGTGCCAGCAGCCCAAAAGCGGGAGGGCTGTCCGGGGAGCTGTTTTTT. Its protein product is CASSPKAGGLSGELFF.